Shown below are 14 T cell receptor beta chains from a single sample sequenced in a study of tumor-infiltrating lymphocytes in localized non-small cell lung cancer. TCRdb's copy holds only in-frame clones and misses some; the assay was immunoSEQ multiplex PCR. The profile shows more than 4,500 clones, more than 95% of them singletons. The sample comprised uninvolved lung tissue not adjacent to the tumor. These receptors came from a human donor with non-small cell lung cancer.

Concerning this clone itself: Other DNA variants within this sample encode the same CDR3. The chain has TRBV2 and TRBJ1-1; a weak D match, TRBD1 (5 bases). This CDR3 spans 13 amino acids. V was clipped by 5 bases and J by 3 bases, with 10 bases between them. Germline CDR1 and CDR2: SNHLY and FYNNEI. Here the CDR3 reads CASSRDGYTEAFF. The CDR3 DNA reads TGTGCCAGCAGTCGGGACGGCTACACTGAAGCTTTCTTT.

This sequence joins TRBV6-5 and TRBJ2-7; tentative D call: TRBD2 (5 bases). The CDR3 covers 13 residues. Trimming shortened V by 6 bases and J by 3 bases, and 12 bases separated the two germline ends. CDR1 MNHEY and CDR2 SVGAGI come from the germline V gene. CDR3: CASRGPGVYEQYF. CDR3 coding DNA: TGTGCCAGCAGGGGCCCCGGGGTCTACGAGCAGTACTTC.

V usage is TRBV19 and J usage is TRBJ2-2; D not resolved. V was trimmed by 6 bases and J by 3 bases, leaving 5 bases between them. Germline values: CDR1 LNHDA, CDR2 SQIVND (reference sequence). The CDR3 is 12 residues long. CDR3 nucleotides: TGTGCCAGTAGGCCTGACACCGGGGAGCTGTTTTTT. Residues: CASRPDTGELFF. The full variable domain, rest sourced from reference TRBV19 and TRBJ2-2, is DGGITQSPKYLFRKEGQNVTLSCEQNLNHDAMYWYRQDPGQGLRLIYYSQIVNDFQKGDIAEGYSVSREKKESFPLTVTSAQKNPTAFYLCASRPDTGELFFGEGSRLTVL.

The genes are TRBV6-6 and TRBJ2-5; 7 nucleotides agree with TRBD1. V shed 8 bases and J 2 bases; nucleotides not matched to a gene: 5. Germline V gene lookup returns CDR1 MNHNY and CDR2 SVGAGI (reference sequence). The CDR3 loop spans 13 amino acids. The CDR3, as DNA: TGTGCCAGCGGGTCGACAGGGCAAGAGACCCAGTACTTC. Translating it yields CASGSTGQETQYF.

The CDR3 nucleotides read TGTGCCAGCAGTGAATATAGGGAGTCCTATAATTCACCCCTCCACTTT. Its protein is CASSEYRESYNSPLHF. V gene TRBV6-1 combines with J gene TRBJ1-6; D remains ambiguous. The germline V gene encodes CDR1 MNHNS and CDR2 SASEGT. V dropped 2 bases and J dropped 1 base, with 9 bases sitting between them. The CDR3 loop spans 16 amino acids.

The CDR3 coding sequence is TGTGCCAGCTCACCACGCCCGAACGGACAGGGAATAGCAGATACGCAGTATTTT. Translating gives CASSPRPNGQGIADTQYF. The V and J genes are TRBV18 and TRBJ2-3; the match to TRBD1 covers 8 bases. Per the germline V gene, CDR1 is KGHSH and CDR2 is LQKENI. The CDR3 is made up of 18 amino acids. The V and J ends lost 1 base and 4 bases, in that order; junction bases with no gene match: 13.

CDR3 amino acids: CASSFTSGGAGETQYF. Here the CDR3 DNA reads TGTGCCAGCAGTTTTACTAGCGGGGGGGCTGGGGAGACCCAGTACTTC. The rearrangement links TRBV6-5 to TRBJ2-5, with 13 bases fitting TRBD2. Germline V gene sequence: CDR1 MNHEY, CDR2 SVGAGI. The CDR3 totals 16 residues. The V segment lost 4 bases and the J segment 5 bases; nucleotides outside the gene matches: 7.

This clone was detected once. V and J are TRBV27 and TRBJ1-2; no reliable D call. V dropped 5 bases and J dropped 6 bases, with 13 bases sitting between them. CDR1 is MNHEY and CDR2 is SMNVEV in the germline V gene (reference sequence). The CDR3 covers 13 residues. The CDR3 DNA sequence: TGTGCCAGCAGTCCCTCTGGTGTTAATGGCTACACCTTC. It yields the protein CASSPSGVNGYTF.

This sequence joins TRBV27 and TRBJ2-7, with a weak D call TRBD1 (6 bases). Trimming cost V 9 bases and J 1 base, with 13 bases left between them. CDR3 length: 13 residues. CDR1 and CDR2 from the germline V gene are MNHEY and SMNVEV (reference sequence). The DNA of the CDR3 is TGTGCCAGTATGGACAGTCTATCCTACGAGCAGTACTTC. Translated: CASMDSLSYEQYF.

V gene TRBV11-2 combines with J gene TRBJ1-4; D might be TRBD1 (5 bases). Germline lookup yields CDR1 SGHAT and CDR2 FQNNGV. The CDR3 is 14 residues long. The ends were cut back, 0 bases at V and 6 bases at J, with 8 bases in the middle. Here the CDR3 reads CASSLDPGDEKLFF. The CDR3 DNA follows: TGTGCCAGCAGCTTAGACCCGGGGGATGAAAAACTGTTTTTT.

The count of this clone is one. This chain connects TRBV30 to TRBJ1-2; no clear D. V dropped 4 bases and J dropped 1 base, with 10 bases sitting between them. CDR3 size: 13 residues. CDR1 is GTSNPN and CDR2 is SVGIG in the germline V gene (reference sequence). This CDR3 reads CAWTWVFNYGYTF. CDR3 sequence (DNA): TGTGCCTGGACCTGGGTCTTTAACTATGGCTACACCTTC.

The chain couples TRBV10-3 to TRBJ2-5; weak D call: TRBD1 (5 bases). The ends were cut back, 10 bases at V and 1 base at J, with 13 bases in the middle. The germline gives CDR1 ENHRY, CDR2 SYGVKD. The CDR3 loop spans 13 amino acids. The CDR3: CATNWGSQETQYF. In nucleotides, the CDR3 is TGTGCCACCAACTGGGGCAGCCAAGAGACCCAGTACTTC.

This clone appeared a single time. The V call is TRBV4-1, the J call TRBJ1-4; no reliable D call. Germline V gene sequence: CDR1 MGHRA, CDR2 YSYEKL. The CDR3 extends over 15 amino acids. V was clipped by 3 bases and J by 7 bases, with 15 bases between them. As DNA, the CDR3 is TGCGCCAGCAGCCAGTTAATGGGTTTCGGTGAAAAACTGTTTTTT. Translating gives CASSQLMGFGEKLFF.

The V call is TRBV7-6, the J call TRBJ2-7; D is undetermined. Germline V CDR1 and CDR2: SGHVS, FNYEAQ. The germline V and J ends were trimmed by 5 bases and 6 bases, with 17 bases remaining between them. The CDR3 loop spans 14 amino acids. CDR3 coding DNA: TGTGCCAGCAGCCCCAGGCTCCACTTAGCCGAGCAGTACTTC. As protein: CASSPRLHLAEQYF.